Below, 24 T cell receptor beta chains from the same sample are listed, as sequenced in a study of shared clonotypes between healthy human individuals. Naivety among CD8 cells was defined by CD45RO negativity and positive CCR7 selection, thereby excluding terminally differentiated effector memory CD45RA+ cells. Produced via immunoSEQ multiplex PCR; TCRdb's table is partial and in-frame only. The data contain some 2,100,000 clones, roughly 91% of them seen just once; the ten biggest clones take up approximately 1.7%. Specimen: naive CD8+ T cells from PBMCs. These receptors were obtained from a man younger than 30 in good health. Some clones in this sample may be carry-over from other donors' samples.

The chain recombines TRBV13 with TRBJ1-1; 7 positions agree with TRBD1. Germline V gene sequence: CDR1 PRHDT, CDR2 FYEKMQ (reference sequence). Germline trimming cut 5 bases from V and 7 bases from J; bases unmatched to any gene: 22. The CDR3 length is 18 residues. CDR3 nucleotide sequence: TGTGCCAGCAGCACCTATCCTTCTCGAGGGGGCCCCCAATTTGAAGCTTTCTTT. Translation: CASSTYPSRGGPQFEAFF.

The J gene is TRBJ2-5, the V gene TRBV18, with no clear D. Trimming cost V 0 bases and J 7 bases, with 12 bases left between them. The CDR3 is 14 residues long. Germline lookup yields CDR1 KGHSH and CDR2 LQKENI. The CDR3 loop reads CASSPPTPWGTQYF. DNA of the CDR3: TGTGCCAGCTCACCACCAACTCCTTGGGGGACCCAGTACTTC.

The rearrangement links TRBV2 to TRBJ2-7, with D possibly being TRBD2 (5 bases). Germline values: CDR1 SNHLY, CDR2 FYNNEI. This CDR3 region has 15 residues. V lost 2 bases, J lost 0 bases, and 11 bases lay in between. This CDR3 is CASSETRGSSYEQYF. The CDR3 DNA reads as TGTGCCAGCAGTGAAACCCGAGGGAGCTCCTACGAGCAGTACTTC.

The J gene is TRBJ1-2, the V gene TRBV7-9; D ambiguous. The V gene's germline CDR1 is SEHNR and CDR2 FQNEAQ (reference sequence). The V end was cut by 5 bases, the J end by 4 bases, with 14 bases between. The CDR3 spans 14 residues. The CDR3 coding sequence is TGTGCCAGCAGCCTGGGGAGGGTTGGCTATGGCTACACCTTC. Translating it yields CASSLGRVGYGYTF.

The chain couples TRBV30 to TRBJ2-1; D gene ambiguous. CDR3 length: 10 residues. V was clipped by 5 bases and J by 10 bases, with 9 bases between them. Germline V lookup: CDR1 GTSNPN, CDR2 SVGIG (reference sequence). CDR3 in amino acids: CAWEKLEQFF. The CDR3, as DNA: TGTGCCTGGGAGAAATTGGAGCAGTTCTTC. Full variable domain (missing parts from reference TRBV30 and TRBJ2-1): SQTIHQWPATLVQPVGSPLSLECTVEGTSNPNLYWYRQAAGRGLQLLFYSVGIGQISSEVPQNLSASRPQDRQFILSSKKLLLSDSGFYLCAWEKLEQFFGPGTRLTVL.

J is TRBJ1-1 and V is TRBV28, with D perhaps matching TRBD1 (5 bases). Looked up from germline, CDR1 is MDHEN and CDR2 is SYDVKM. The CDR3 runs 14 residues. V was clipped by 4 bases and J by 5 bases, with 14 bases between them. The CDR3 sequence: CASSSGEGGTEAFF. CDR3 in DNA: TGTGCCAGCAGTTCGGGGGAGGGCGGGACTGAAGCTTTCTTT.

The chain employs TRBV28 and TRBJ1-2; a weak D match, TRBD1 (5 bases). The CDR3 extends over 17 amino acids. Trimming left V 2 bases short and J 2 bases short, with 18 bases between. The germline V gene encodes CDR1 MDHEN and CDR2 SYDVKM. CDR3: CASSLGTGTAQNYGYTF. In DNA, the CDR3 is TGTGCCAGCAGTTTAGGTACCGGGACGGCCCAGAACTATGGCTACACCTTC.

The J gene is TRBJ2-1, the V gene TRBV27; 10 bases match TRBD1. Losses at the gene ends were 6 bases for V and 5 bases for J; bases not matched to a gene: 7. The germline gives CDR1 MNHEY, CDR2 SMNVEV (reference sequence). The CDR3 contains 15 residues. CDR3 sequence: CASRRGTGAHNEQFF. CDR3 nucleotide sequence: TGTGCCAGCAGAAGAGGGACAGGGGCCCACAATGAGCAGTTCTTC.

This clone has only one observation. The genes are TRBV25-1 and TRBJ2-7; a weak D match, TRBD2 (5 bases). CDR3 length: 14 amino acids. Germline assignment: CDR1 MGHDK and CDR2 SYGVNS. V was clipped by 3 bases and J by 3 bases, with 12 bases between them. CDR3 coding DNA: TGTGCCAGCAGTGACCGGGAAGAATACTACGAGCAGTACTTC. Protein product: CASSDREEYYEQYF.

V is TRBV7-9 and J is TRBJ2-7; TRBD2 matches at 7 bases. Per germline, CDR1 SEHNR and CDR2 FQNEAQ (reference sequence). The CDR3 loop spans 13 amino acids. J lost 3 bases, V lost 3 bases, and 2 bases had no gene match. CDR3 region: CASSFGRFYEQYF. CDR3 in DNA: TGTGCCAGCAGCTTCGGGAGGTTCTACGAGCAGTACTTC. Drawing the rest from reference TRBV7-9 and TRBJ2-7, the complete variable domain is DTGVSQNPRHKITKRGQNVTFRCDPISEHNRLYWYRQTLGQGPEFLTYFQNEAQLEKSRLLSDRFSAERPKGSFSTLEIQRTEQGDSAMYLCASSFGRFYEQYFGPGTRLTVT.

The genes are TRBV29-1 and TRBJ1-1, with D possibly TRBD1 on 5 matching bases. The CDR3 has 14 residues. With 3 bases removed from V and 6 bases from J, the gap between germline ends came to 17 bases. The germline V gene has CDR1 SQVTM and CDR2 ANQGSEA. The CDR3 DNA reads as TGCAGCGTTGATGGGGCGCGGGGGAGATCTGAAGCTTTCTTT. This codes for CSVDGARGRSEAFF.

The CDR3 loop reads CASSSSASGEWPQHF. CDR3 DNA: TGTGCCAGCAGTTCCTCTGCATCAGGGGAGTGGCCCCAGCATTTT. The chain uses TRBV27 and TRBJ1-5, with D tentatively TRBD1 (6 bases). Per germline, CDR1 MNHEY and CDR2 SMNVEV (reference sequence). Trimming removed 4 bases from V and 9 bases from J, with 19 bases in between. CDR3 length: 15 residues.

This clone was detected once. The chain links TRBV5-1 to TRBJ2-7, with 7 nucleotides matching TRBD1. Germline V gene lookup returns CDR1 SGHRS and CDR2 YFSETQ. The length of the CDR3 is 15 residues. With 4 bases clipped from V and 2 bases from J, the junction kept 9 bases outside the gene matches. The CDR3 loop is CASSPSRDRAYEQYF. The CDR3, as DNA: TGCGCCAGCAGCCCTAGCCGGGACAGAGCCTACGAGCAGTACTTC.

This chain uses TRBV11-2 with TRBJ2-7, with 7 bases aligning to TRBD2. The CDR3 is 17 amino acids. The V gene's germline CDR1 is SGHAT and CDR2 FQNNGV. The trim removed 4 bases at V and 5 bases at J, leaving 17 bases unmatched. The CDR3 nucleotides are TGTGCCAGCAGCTCAGGCCAGCGGGGATCGCAATGGCACGAGCAGTACTTC. Translated, it gives CASSSGQRGSQWHEQYF.

CDR3 region: CASMNTQYF. The CDR3 DNA reads TGTGCCAGCATGAATACGCAGTATTTT. This chain connects TRBV27 to TRBJ2-3; no definite D call. V dropped 7 bases and J dropped 7 bases, with 3 bases sitting between them. The germline gives CDR1 MNHEY, CDR2 SMNVEV (reference sequence). This CDR3 has 9 amino acids.

The genes are TRBV7-8 and TRBJ2-2, with D hard to call. The germline CDR1 and CDR2 sequences are SGHVS and FQNEAQ. Trimming removed 1 base from V and 6 bases from J, with 9 bases in between. CDR3 length: 14 amino acids. CDR3 coding DNA: TGTGCCAGCAGCTTAGTAGGAGTGGCCGGGGAGCTGTTTTTT. Protein product: CASSLVGVAGELFF.

The chain uses TRBV10-3 and TRBJ2-6, with TRBD2 matching 12 bases. V was pared by 5 bases and J by 0 bases, with 8 bases of the junction left unmatched. CDR3 length equals 19 residues. From germline, CDR1 is ENHRY and CDR2 SYGVKD. CDR3 in amino acids: CAISPGLAGPSSGANVLTF. For the CDR3, the DNA is TGTGCCATCAGTCCGGGACTAGCGGGCCCAAGCTCTGGGGCCAACGTCCTGACTTTC.

The chain combines TRBV5-5 with TRBJ2-7, with 8 bases lining up with TRBD1. Germline CDR1 is SGHKS and CDR2 is YYEKEE (reference sequence). With V trimmed by 2 bases and J by 5 bases, 12 bases remained unmatched. The CDR3 sequence is 16 residues long. CDR3 nucleotide sequence: TGTGCCAGCAGCTTCTGGGCCGGACAGGGCCCCGACGAGCAGTACTTC. This gives the protein CASSFWAGQGPDEQYF.

The rearrangement links TRBV27 to TRBJ1-2; possible D gene TRBD1, 6 bases. CDR3 length equals 14 residues. CDR1 is MNHEY, CDR2 SMNVEV, per germline (reference sequence). Trimming pared 5 bases from V and 3 bases from J, leaving 13 bases between. In DNA form, the CDR3 reads TGTGCCAGCAGTGAAGGGAGGGGGTACTATGGCTACACCTTC. It translates to CASSEGRGYYGYTF.

This clone came up a few times. The genes are TRBV10-1 and TRBJ2-1; 7 bases match TRBD1. V lost 3 bases and J lost 4; bases outside the gene matches: 3. Germline CDR1 is WNHNN and CDR2 is SYGVQD (reference sequence). The CDR3 totals 14 residues. In DNA, the CDR3 is TGCGCCAGCAGTGACCGGGACAGTTACAATGAGCAGTTCTTC. This sequence encodes CASSDRDSYNEQFF.

V gene TRBV28 combines with J gene TRBJ2-7, with 7 bases fitting TRBD2. The CDR3 extends over 16 amino acids. V trimming: 5 bases; J trimming: 0 bases; junction bases outside the gene matches: 10. Per germline, CDR1 MDHEN and CDR2 SYDVKM. In DNA, the CDR3 is TGTGCCAGCAGTCCCCCCGGCGAGCGGGACTCCTACGAGCAGTACTTC. It translates to CASSPPGERDSYEQYF. Using reference TRBV28 and TRBJ2-7 for the parts outside the CDR3, the full variable domain is DVKVTQSSRYLVKRTGEKVFLECVQDMDHENMFWYRQDPGLGLRLIYFSYDVKMKEKGDIPEGYSVSREKKERFSLILESASTNQTSMYLCASSPPGERDSYEQYFGPGTRLTVT.

V and J are TRBV27 and TRBJ2-7, with TRBD2 as a possible D gene (6 bases). Germline V gene data show CDR1 as MNHEY and CDR2 as SMNVEV (reference sequence). V gave up 5 bases and J gave up 1 base, with 18 bases separating them. This CDR3 is 16 amino acids long. CDR3 in amino acids: CASSLGGLGSSYEQYF. DNA for the CDR3: TGTGCCAGCAGTCTAGGAGGGCTGGGATCTTCCTACGAGCAGTACTTC.

The gene calls are TRBV28 and TRBJ2-7, with unresolved D. Between the trimmed V and J ends, which lost 4 bases and 3 bases, there was a span of 7 bases. The CDR3 has 12 amino acids. The germline V gene encodes CDR1 MDHEN and CDR2 SYDVKM. As DNA, the CDR3 is TGTGCCAGCAGTTCGGAGAGCTACGAGCAGTACTTC. Residues: CASSSESYEQYF.

The V gene is TRBV28, the J gene TRBJ2-7, with 10 bases that match TRBD2. The V gene's germline CDR1 is MDHEN and CDR2 SYDVKM. Germline trimming cut 2 bases from V and 2 bases from J; bases unmatched to any gene: 9. The CDR3 loop spans 17 amino acids. Here the CDR3 reads CASSLRASGSSAYEQYF. CDR3 nucleotides: TGTGCCAGCAGTTTACGGGCTAGCGGGAGTTCTGCCTACGAGCAGTACTTC.